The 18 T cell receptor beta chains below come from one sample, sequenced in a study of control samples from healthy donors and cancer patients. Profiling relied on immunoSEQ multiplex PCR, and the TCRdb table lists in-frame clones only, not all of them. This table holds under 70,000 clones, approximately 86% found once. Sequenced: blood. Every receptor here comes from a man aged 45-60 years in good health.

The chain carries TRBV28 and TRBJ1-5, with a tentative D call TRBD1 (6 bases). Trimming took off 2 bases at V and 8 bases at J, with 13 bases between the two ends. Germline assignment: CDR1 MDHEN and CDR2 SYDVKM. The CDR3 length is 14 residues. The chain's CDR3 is CASSLAGAWEPQHF. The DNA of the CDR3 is TGTGCCAGCAGTTTAGCGGGGGCGTGGGAGCCCCAGCATTTT.

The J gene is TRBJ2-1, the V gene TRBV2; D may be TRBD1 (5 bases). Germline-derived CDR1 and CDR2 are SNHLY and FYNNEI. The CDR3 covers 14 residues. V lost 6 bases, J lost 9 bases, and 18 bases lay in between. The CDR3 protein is CASRDAIGDGEQFF. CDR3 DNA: TGTGCCAGCAGGGATGCCATAGGGGATGGTGAGCAGTTCTTC.

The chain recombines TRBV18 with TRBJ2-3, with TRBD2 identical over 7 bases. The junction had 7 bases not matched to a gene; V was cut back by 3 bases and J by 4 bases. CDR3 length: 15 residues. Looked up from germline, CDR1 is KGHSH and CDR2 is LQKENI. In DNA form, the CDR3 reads TGTGCCAGCTCACCGACTGGCGGGAGCCCAGATACGCAGTATTTT. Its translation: CASSPTGGSPDTQYF.

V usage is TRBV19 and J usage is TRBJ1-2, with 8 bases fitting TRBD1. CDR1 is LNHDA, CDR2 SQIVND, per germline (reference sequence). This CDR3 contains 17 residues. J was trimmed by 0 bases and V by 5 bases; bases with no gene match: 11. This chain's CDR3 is CASSSLTGEAPNYGYTF. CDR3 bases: TGTGCCAGTAGTTCTCTGACAGGGGAGGCTCCTAACTATGGCTACACCTTC.

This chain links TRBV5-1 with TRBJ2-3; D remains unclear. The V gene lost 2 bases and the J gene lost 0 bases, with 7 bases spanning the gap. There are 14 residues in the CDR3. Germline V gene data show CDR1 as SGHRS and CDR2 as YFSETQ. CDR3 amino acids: CASSLTASTDTQYF. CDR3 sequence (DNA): TGCGCCAGCAGCTTAACCGCTAGCACAGATACGCAGTATTTT.

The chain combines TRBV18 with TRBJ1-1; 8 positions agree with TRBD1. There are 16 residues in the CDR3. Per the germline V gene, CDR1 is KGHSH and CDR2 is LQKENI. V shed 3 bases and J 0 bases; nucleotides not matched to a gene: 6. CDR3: CASSPYDRGMNTEAFF. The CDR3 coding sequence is TGTGCCAGCTCACCCTACGACAGGGGCATGAACACTGAAGCTTTCTTT.

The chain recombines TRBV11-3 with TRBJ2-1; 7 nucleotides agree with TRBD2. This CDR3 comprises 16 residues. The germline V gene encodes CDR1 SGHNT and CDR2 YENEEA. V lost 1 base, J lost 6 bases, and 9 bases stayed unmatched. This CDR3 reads CASSLGGSGPVNEQFF. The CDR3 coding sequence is TGTGCCAGCAGCTTAGGAGGTAGCGGGCCTGTCAATGAGCAGTTCTTC.

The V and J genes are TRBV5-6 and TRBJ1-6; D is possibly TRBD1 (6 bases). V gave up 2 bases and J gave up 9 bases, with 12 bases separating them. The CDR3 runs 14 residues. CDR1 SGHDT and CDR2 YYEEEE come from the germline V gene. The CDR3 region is CASSFLGAGSPLHF. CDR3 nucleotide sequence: TGTGCCAGCAGCTTTCTGGGGGCAGGTTCACCCCTCCACTTT. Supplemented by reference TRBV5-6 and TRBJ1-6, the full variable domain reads DAGVTQSPTHLIKTRGQQVTLRCSPKSGHDTVSWYQQALGQGPQFIFQYYEEEERQRGNFPDRFSGHQFPNYSSELNVNALLLGDSALYLCASSFLGAGSPLHFGNGTRLTVT.

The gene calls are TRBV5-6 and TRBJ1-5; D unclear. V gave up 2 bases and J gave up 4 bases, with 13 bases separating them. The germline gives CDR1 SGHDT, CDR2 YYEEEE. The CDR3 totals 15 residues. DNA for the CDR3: TGTGCCAGCAGCTTCGGGTCAGGCGATAATCAGCCCCAGCATTTT. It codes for CASSFGSGDNQPQHF.

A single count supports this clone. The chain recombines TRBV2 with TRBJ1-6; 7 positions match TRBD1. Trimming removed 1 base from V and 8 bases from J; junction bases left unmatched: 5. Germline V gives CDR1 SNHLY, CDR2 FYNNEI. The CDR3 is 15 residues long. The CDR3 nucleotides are TGTGCCAGCAGTGAAGTGGGACAGCGGGATTCACCCCTCCACTTT. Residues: CASSEVGQRDSPLHF.

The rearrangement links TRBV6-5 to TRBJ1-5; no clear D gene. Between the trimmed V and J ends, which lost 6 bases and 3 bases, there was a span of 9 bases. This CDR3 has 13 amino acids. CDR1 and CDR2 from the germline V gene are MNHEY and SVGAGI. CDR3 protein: CASRRENNQPQHF. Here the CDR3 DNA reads TGTGCCAGCAGGAGGGAGAACAATCAGCCCCAGCATTTT.

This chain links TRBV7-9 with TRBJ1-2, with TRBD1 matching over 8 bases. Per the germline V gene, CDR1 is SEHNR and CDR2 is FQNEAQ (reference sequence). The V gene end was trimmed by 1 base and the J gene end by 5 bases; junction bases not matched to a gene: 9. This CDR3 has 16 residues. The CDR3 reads CASSLGWGTGEYGYTF. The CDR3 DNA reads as TGTGCCAGCAGCTTAGGGTGGGGGACAGGAGAATATGGCTACACCTTC. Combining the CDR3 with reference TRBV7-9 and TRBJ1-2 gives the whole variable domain DTGVSQNPRHKITKRGQNVTFRCDPISEHNRLYWYRQTLGQGPEFLTYFQNEAQLEKSRLLSDRFSAERPKGSFSTLEIQRTEQGDSAMYLCASSLGWGTGEYGYTFGSGTRLTVV.

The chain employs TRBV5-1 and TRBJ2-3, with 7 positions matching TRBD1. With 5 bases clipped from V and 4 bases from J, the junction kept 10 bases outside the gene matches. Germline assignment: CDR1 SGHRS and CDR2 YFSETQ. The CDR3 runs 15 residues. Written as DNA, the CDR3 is TGCGCCAGCAGTTCCGGACAGGAGATGTCAGATACGCAGTATTTT. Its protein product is CASSSGQEMSDTQYF.

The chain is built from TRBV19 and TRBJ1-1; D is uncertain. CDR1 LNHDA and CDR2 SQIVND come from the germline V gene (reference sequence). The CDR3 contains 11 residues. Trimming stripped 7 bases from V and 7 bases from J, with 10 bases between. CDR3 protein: CASTLTDEAFF. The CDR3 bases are TGTGCCAGTACCCTTACAGATGAAGCTTTCTTT. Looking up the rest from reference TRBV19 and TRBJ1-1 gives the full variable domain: DGGITQSPKYLFRKEGQNVTLSCEQNLNHDAMYWYRQDPGQGLRLIYYSQIVNDFQKGDIAEGYSVSREKKESFPLTVTSAQKNPTAFYLCASTLTDEAFFGQGTRLTVV.

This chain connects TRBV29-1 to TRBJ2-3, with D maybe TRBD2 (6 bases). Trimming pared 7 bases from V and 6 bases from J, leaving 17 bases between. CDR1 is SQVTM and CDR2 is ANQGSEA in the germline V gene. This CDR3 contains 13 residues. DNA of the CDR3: TGCAGCGCCCGAGGGACTCTCTCGGATACGCAGTATTTT. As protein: CSARGTLSDTQYF.

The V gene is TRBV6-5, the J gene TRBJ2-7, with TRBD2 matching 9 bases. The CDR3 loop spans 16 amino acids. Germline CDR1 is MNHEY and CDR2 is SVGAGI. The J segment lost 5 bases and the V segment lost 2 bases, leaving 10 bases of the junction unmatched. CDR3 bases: TGTGCCAGCAGTTACGGTCGAGGTCTAGCGGGACACGAGCAGTACTTC. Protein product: CASSYGRGLAGHEQYF.

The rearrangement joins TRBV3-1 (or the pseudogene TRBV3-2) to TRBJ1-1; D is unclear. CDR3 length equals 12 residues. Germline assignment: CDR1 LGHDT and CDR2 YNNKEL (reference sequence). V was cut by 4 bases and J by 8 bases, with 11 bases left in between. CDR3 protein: CASSPDPGEAFF. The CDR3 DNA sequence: TGTGCCAGCAGCCCTGACCCCGGGGAAGCTTTCTTT.

CDR3 loop: CASNPRVPTGELFF. The CDR3 DNA is TGTGCCAGCAATCCCCGGGTCCCCACCGGGGAGCTGTTTTTT. The V gene is TRBV6-1, the J gene TRBJ2-2; no definite D call. V was trimmed by 7 bases and J by 4 bases, leaving 13 bases between them. This CDR3 region has 14 residues. Germline V CDR1 and CDR2: MNHNS, SASEGT.